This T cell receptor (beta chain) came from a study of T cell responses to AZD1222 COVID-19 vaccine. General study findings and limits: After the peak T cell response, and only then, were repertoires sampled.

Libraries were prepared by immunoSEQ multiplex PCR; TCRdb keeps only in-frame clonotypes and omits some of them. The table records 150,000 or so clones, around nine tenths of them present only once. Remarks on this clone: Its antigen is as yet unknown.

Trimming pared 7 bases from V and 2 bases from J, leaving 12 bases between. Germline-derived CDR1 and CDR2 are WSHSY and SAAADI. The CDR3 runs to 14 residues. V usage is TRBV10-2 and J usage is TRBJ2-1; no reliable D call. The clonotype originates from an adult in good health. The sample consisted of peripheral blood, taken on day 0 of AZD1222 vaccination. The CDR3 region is CASTESLPYNEQFF. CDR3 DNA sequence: TGCGCCAGCACAGAGTCGCTCCCCTACAATGAGCAGTTCTTC.